Following are 16 T cell receptor beta chains from one sample sequenced in a study of CD8+ T cells in alopecia areata. RNA was extracted and reverse transcribed into cDNA as the sequencing template. Using immunoSEQ multiplex PCR, the repertoire was profiled, and TCRdb retains in-frame clones only, with some absent. The sample has around 140,000 clones, approximately 48% seen once. This material consisted of CD8+ T cells sorted from blood, taken at week 0. The source of these receptors is a human donor with alopecia areata.

V is TRBV5-1 and J is TRBJ2-2; a weak D match, TRBD1 (6 bases). The germline CDR1 and CDR2 sequences are SGHRS and YFSETQ. The V end lost 4 bases, the J end lost 4 bases, and 14 bases lay between the germline ends. This CDR3 has 15 amino acids. CDR3 region: CASSQNREVTGELFF. For the CDR3, the DNA is TGCGCCAGCAGCCAGAACAGGGAAGTCACCGGGGAGCTGTTTTTT.

The CDR3 protein is CASSNEGQGHEQYF. In DNA form, the CDR3 reads TGTGCCAGCAGCAATGAAGGACAGGGACACGAGCAGTACTTC. The chain is built from TRBV5-4 and TRBJ2-7, with 8 nucleotides matching TRBD1. This CDR3 is 14 amino acids long. Germline V gives CDR1 SGHNT, CDR2 YYREEE (reference sequence). The ends lost 4 bases at V and 5 bases at J; junction bases unmatched: 8.

V usage is TRBV29-1 and J usage is TRBJ1-5; D remains unclear. Deletions cut 5 bases from V and 7 bases from J, with 12 bases between. The CDR3 length is 12 residues. Germline V lookup: CDR1 SQVTM, CDR2 ANQGSEA. The CDR3 coding sequence is TGCAGCGTTTCGGGGTCCAACCAGCCCCAGCATTTT. Translation gives CSVSGSNQPQHF.

The chain has TRBV5-1 and TRBJ2-3; D tentatively fits TRBD1 or TRBD2 (5 bases each). This CDR3 region has 15 residues. The ends were cut back, 2 bases at V and 4 bases at J, with 14 bases in the middle. Germline CDR1 and CDR2: SGHRS and YFSETQ. The CDR3 DNA reads TGCGCCAGCAGCTTTGCGGGTCAGGGACCAGATACGCAGTATTTT. It translates to CASSFAGQGPDTQYF.

The V and J genes are TRBV9 and TRBJ2-7; D perhaps matches TRBD1 (6 bases). The CDR3 consists of 13 residues. The V gene lost 4 bases and the J gene lost 5 bases, with 13 bases spanning the gap. CDR1 SGDLS and CDR2 YYNGEE come from the germline V gene. The CDR3 loop reads CASSLLDSHEQYF. Written as DNA, the CDR3 is TGTGCCAGCAGCCTCCTGGACAGCCACGAGCAGTACTTC.

This sequence joins TRBV7-9 and TRBJ2-3; no clear D gene. V was cut by 5 bases and J by 0 bases, with 3 bases left in between. CDR3 length: 12 amino acids. CDR1 and CDR2 (germline): SEHNR, FQNEAQ (reference sequence). The CDR3 DNA reads as TGTGCCAGCAGCCGTAGCACAGATACGCAGTATTTT. Translated, it gives CASSRSTDTQYF.

In this sample, this clone turned up a few times. This chain links TRBV23-1 with TRBJ1-3; D is undetermined. TRBV23-1 belongs to the ORF category, with a function that is uncertain. V lost 3 bases and J lost 5, with 26 bases in between. The CDR3 is made up of 19 amino acids. CDR3 region: CASSHHETWTFKRRNTIYF. In DNA, the CDR3 is TGCGCCAGCAGTCATCATGAGACCTGGACCTTTAAGAGGAGAAACACCATATATTTT.

The chain couples TRBV7-9 to TRBJ2-7; TRBD1 agrees at 8 bases. Germline V gives CDR1 SEHNR, CDR2 FQNEAQ (reference sequence). The junction had 6 bases not matched to a gene; V was cut back by 1 base and J by 4 bases. CDR3 length: 15 amino acids. DNA of the CDR3: TGTGCCAGCAGCTTAGTGGGGACAGGCCATTACGAGCAGTACTTC. Translated: CASSLVGTGHYEQYF.

V and J are TRBV29-1 and TRBJ2-6; TRBD1 aligns across 9 bases. CDR1 SQVTM and CDR2 ANQGSEA come from the germline V gene. This CDR3 contains 16 residues. The junction had 9 bases not matched to a gene; V was cut back by 6 bases and J by 3 bases. This CDR3 reads CSVPGQGLLGANVLTF. CDR3 bases: TGCAGCGTACCGGGACAGGGACTTCTTGGGGCCAACGTCCTGACTTTC. Based on the CDR3 plus reference TRBV29-1 and TRBJ2-6, the full variable domain is SAVISQKPSRDICQRGTSLTIQCQVDSQVTMMFWYRQQPGQSLTLIATANQGSEATYESGFVIDKFPISRPNLTFSTLTVSNMSPEDSSIYLCSVPGQGLLGANVLTFGAGSRLTVL.

This chain's CDR3 is CASSGGLNYEQYF. The CDR3 DNA follows: TGTGCCAGCAGCGGCGGACTGAACTACGAGCAGTACTTC. The chain uses TRBV9 and TRBJ2-7; TRBD2 is a possible D gene (5 bases). V dropped 3 bases and J dropped 3 bases, with 10 bases sitting between them. This CDR3 spans 13 amino acids. Germline values: CDR1 SGDLS, CDR2 YYNGEE.

J is TRBJ1-1 and V is TRBV9; unclear D gene. The germline CDR1 and CDR2 sequences are SGDLS and YYNGEE. This CDR3 region has 11 residues. The V gene lost 1 base and the J gene lost 11 bases, with 9 bases spanning the gap. The CDR3 coding sequence is TGTGCCAGCAGCGTAAGGGAGTTGGCTTTCTTT. This translates into CASSVRELAFF. The full variable domain, rest sourced from reference TRBV9 and TRBJ1-1, is DSGVTQTPKHLITATGQRVTLRCSPRSGDLSVYWYQQSLDQGLQFLIQYYNGEERAKGNILERFSAQQFPDLHSELNLSSLELGDSALYFCASSVRELAFFGQGTRLTVV.

The gene calls are TRBV5-4 and TRBJ2-7, with D uncertain. The CDR3 consists of 12 residues. CDR1 is SGHNT and CDR2 is YYREEE in the germline V gene (reference sequence). V lost 0 bases to trimming and J lost 4 bases, with 5 bases between them. The CDR3 loop reads CASSLVGYEQYF. CDR3 nucleotide sequence: TGTGCCAGCAGCTTGGTCGGATACGAGCAGTACTTC.

The chain couples TRBV7-9 to TRBJ2-7, with a tentative D call TRBD1 (5 bases). Germline assignment: CDR1 SEHNR and CDR2 FQNEAQ (reference sequence). This CDR3 has 12 residues. Trimming took 5 bases from V and 7 from J, leaving 12 bases between them. In DNA form, the CDR3 reads TGTGCCAGCAGCCACCAGGGAAGTGAGCAGTACTTC. Its protein is CASSHQGSEQYF.

The chain couples TRBV23-1 to TRBJ2-5, with D hard to call. TRBV23-1 is an ORF, and what it does is uncertain. V lost 6 bases to trimming and J lost 2 bases, with 4 bases between them. The CDR3 totals 11 residues. CDR3 sequence: CASRHQETQYF. For the CDR3, the DNA is TGCGCCAGCAGACATCAAGAGACCCAGTACTTC.

V usage is TRBV11-2 and J usage is TRBJ2-2; D is ambiguous. The V end lost 6 bases, the J end lost 1 base, and 9 bases lay between the germline ends. The CDR3 length is 14 residues. Germline V CDR1 and CDR2: SGHAT, FQNNGV. The CDR3 spells CASRTAGNTGELFF. The CDR3, as DNA: TGTGCCAGCAGGACTGCAGGGAACACCGGGGAGCTGTTTTTT.

The chain uses TRBV6-5 and TRBJ1-1; no clear D gene. CDR3 length: 13 residues. The V end lost 5 bases, the J end lost 5 bases, and 12 bases lay between the germline ends. The germline gives CDR1 MNHEY, CDR2 SVGAGI. The CDR3, as DNA: TGTGCCAGCAGTATGGAGATAGGTACTGAAGCTTTCTTT. Amino acid sequence: CASSMEIGTEAFF.